These 19 T cell receptor beta chains share one sample of origin, sequenced in a study of T cells in Graves' hyperthyroidism and ophthalmopathy. Amplified regions were TCR beta CDR3 sequences from RNA transcripts. TCR CDR3 regions were first amplified by RT-PCR with HTBI primers. TCRdb reanalysed the multiplex PCR reads using MiXCR and keeps one entry per CDR3 protein. In the table there are a few hundred thousand distinct CDR3 sequences, around 16% of which are singletons. The specimen was blood. The source is a woman aged 30 to 39 with Graves' hyperthyroidism.

This clonotype was counted at least ten times. This chain joins TRBV11-2 and TRBJ1-1; D unresolved. Germline V gene data show CDR1 as SGHAT and CDR2 as FQNNGV. The CDR3 has 17 residues. The V end lost 0 bases, the J end lost 8 bases, and 22 bases lay between the germline ends. The CDR3 region is CASSLDMYLRGGVEAFF. The CDR3, as DNA: TGTGCCAGCAGCTTAGATATGTATCTCCGAGGTGGTGTGGAAGCTTTCTTT.

This clonotype was seen more than once but under ten times. This chain connects TRBV6-5 to TRBJ1-3; D possibly corresponds to TRBD1 (5 bases). The CDR3 is made up of 16 amino acids. The germline gives CDR1 MNHEY, CDR2 SVGAGI. V was pared by 3 bases and J by 0 bases, with 12 bases between. CDR3 in DNA: TGTGCCAGCAGTTATGCCTCGGACACCTCTGGAAACACCATATATTTT. Protein sequence: CASSYASDTSGNTIYF.

The chain employs TRBV10-3 and TRBJ1-6; D uncertain. CDR1 and CDR2 from the germline V gene are ENHRY and SYGVKD. V was shortened by 1 base and J by 8 bases, with 6 bases between the two germline ends. This CDR3 contains 13 residues. The DNA of the CDR3 is TGTGCCATCAGTGAGTTGGCGGATTCACCCCTCCACTTT. This sequence encodes CAISELADSPLHF.

In its sample, this clonotype was seen many times. CDR3 protein: CASSVENTEAFF. The CDR3 bases are TGTGCCAGCAGTGTTGAGAACACTGAAGCTTTCTTT. The chain uses TRBV2 and TRBJ1-1, with D unclear. Per the germline V gene, CDR1 is SNHLY and CDR2 is FYNNEI. CDR3 length: 12 amino acids. V shed 4 bases and J shed 1 base, with 4 bases lying between them.

This clonotype occurred many times. V and J are TRBV28 and TRBJ1-2; 9 nucleotides match TRBD1. CDR3 length: 15 residues. The germline gives CDR1 MDHEN, CDR2 SYDVKM. V was clipped by 7 bases and J by 4 bases; unmatched bases: 10. CDR3 DNA: TGTGCCAGCACTGGGACAGGGACCGTCGGCTATGGCTACACCTTC. Amino acids: CASTGTGTVGYGYTF.

This chain links TRBV4-1 with TRBJ2-7; D not certain. Germline V gives CDR1 MGHRA, CDR2 YSYEKL. V lost 1 base and J 1 base, leaving 5 bases between the germline ends. CDR3 size: 13 residues. In DNA form, the CDR3 reads TGCGCCAGCAGCCAAGGAACATCCTACGAGCAGTACTTC. Protein sequence: CASSQGTSYEQYF.

This clonotype has a count of ten or more. The rearrangement joins TRBV3-1 to TRBJ2-7; 7 positions match TRBD2. This CDR3 contains 15 residues. The germline CDR1 and CDR2 sequences are LGHDT and YNNKEL (reference sequence). With 0 bases clipped from V and 4 bases from J, the junction kept 6 bases outside the gene matches. In DNA form, the CDR3 reads TGTGCCAGCAGCCAAGAGGCTAGCGGACTGTACGAGCAGTACTTC. Translating it yields CASSQEASGLYEQYF.

This clonotype was recorded at least ten times. The rearrangement joins TRBV5-1 to TRBJ2-5; TRBD2 aligns across 12 bases. The CDR3 covers 16 residues. With V trimmed by 5 bases and J by 0 bases, 5 bases remained unmatched. Germline V lookup: CDR1 SGHRS, CDR2 YFSETQ. The CDR3 region has the DNA TGCGCCAGCAGATCGGGACTAGCGGGCTACCAAGAGACCCAGTACTTC. Amino acid sequence: CASRSGLAGYQETQYF.

V and J are TRBV10-3 and TRBJ2-1; a weak D match, TRBD2 (6 bases). Trimming stripped 3 bases from V and 6 bases from J, with 12 bases between. Looked up from germline, CDR1 is ENHRY and CDR2 is SYGVKD. This CDR3 region has 14 residues. CDR3 in DNA: TGTGCCATCAGTGATCTTACTAGCATCAATGAGCAGTTCTTC. Its translation is CAISDLTSINEQFF.

This chain joins TRBV27 and TRBJ2-7; no clear D. Between the trimmed V and J ends, which lost 4 bases and 7 bases, there was a span of 14 bases. The CDR3 covers 13 residues. Per the germline V gene, CDR1 is MNHEY and CDR2 is SMNVEV (reference sequence). The CDR3 DNA is TGTGCCAGCAGTTCCCCCCCCCAGTCTGAGCAGTACTTC. It codes for CASSSPPQSEQYF.

This clonotype appeared a few times. The chain couples TRBV9 to TRBJ2-1, with 7 bases that match TRBD2. The CDR3 totals 13 residues. V shed 4 bases, J shed 10 bases, and the junction held 8 bases outside the gene matches. The germline V gene encodes CDR1 SGDLS and CDR2 YYNGEE. The CDR3 loop is CASSSPGLPEQFF. In DNA form, the CDR3 reads TGTGCCAGCAGCTCCCCGGGACTACCAGAGCAGTTCTTC. Full variable domain (remainder filled in from reference TRBV9 and TRBJ2-1): DSGVTQTPKHLITATGQRVTLRCSPRSGDLSVYWYQQSLDQGLQFLIQYYNGEERAKGNILERFSAQQFPDLHSELNLSSLELGDSALYFCASSSPGLPEQFFGPGTRLTVL.

The table lists this clonotype with a few counts. The CDR3 DNA reads TGCAGTGCTATCCCCGGGACTAGCGGAAACAATGAGCAGTTCTTC. The encoded protein is CSAIPGTSGNNEQFF. The rearrangement links TRBV20-1 to TRBJ2-1; 11 positions match TRBD2. Trimming took 4 bases from V and 5 from J; bases not matched to a gene: 7. CDR1 is DFQATT and CDR2 is SNEGSKA in the germline V gene (reference sequence). The CDR3 has 15 residues.

This clonotype was seen just once. The CDR3 region has the DNA TGTGCCAGCAGCTTAGAGTATACGGGAGGGCCGCGCGAGCAGTACTTC. The encoded protein is CASSLEYTGGPREQYF. The rearrangement links TRBV7-9 to TRBJ2-7; 8 bases agree with TRBD2. The germline V gene encodes CDR1 SEHNR and CDR2 FQNEAQ (reference sequence). The CDR3 covers 16 residues. J lost 6 bases, V lost 1 base, and 11 bases had no gene match.

This clonotype was seen ten or more times. This rearrangement joins TRBV6-5 to TRBJ1-1; D is uncertain. The CDR3 length is 15 residues. Germline CDR1 and CDR2: MNHEY and SVGAGI. V dropped 0 bases and J dropped 5 bases, with 13 bases sitting between them. The CDR3 region has the DNA TGTGCCAGCAGTTACTCGTCGGGGTCGGGGACTGAAGCTTTCTTT. The encoded protein is CASSYSSGSGTEAFF.

In this sample, this clonotype turned up a few times. The V and J genes are TRBV5-1 and TRBJ1-2; no firm D call. The CDR3 runs to 15 residues. V was pared by 5 bases and J by 3 bases, with 17 bases between. CDR1 is SGHRS and CDR2 is YFSETQ in the germline V gene. As DNA, the CDR3 is TGCGCCAGCAGGCACGAGTCGGACGCGTACTATGGCTACACCTTC. This gives the protein CASRHESDAYYGYTF.

This clonotype appeared many times. The chain links TRBV7-9 to TRBJ1-6; D ambiguous. Germline-derived CDR1 and CDR2 are SEHNR and FQNEAQ (reference sequence). The CDR3 extends over 12 amino acids. V lost 3 bases to trimming and J lost 5 bases, with 2 bases between them. The CDR3 is CASSFNNSPLHF. The CDR3 bases are TGTGCCAGCAGCTTCAATAATTCACCCCTCCACTTT.

J is TRBJ1-2 and V is TRBV28; D not certain. Germline-derived CDR1 and CDR2 are MDHEN and SYDVKM. The V end lost 3 bases, the J end lost 4 bases, and 9 bases lay between the germline ends. The CDR3 loop spans 13 amino acids. For the CDR3, the DNA is TGTGCCAGCAGTTTGCAAATTCCCTATGGCTACACCTTC. Translation gives CASSLQIPYGYTF.

This clonotype has at least ten counts. The chain uses TRBV5-5 and TRBJ2-7; 8 positions agree with TRBD2. In germline, CDR1 is SGHKS, CDR2 YYEKEE (reference sequence). The CDR3 totals 15 residues. V was clipped by 0 bases and J by 2 bases; unmatched bases: 4. Here the CDR3 DNA reads TGTGCCAGCAGCTTGGGTGGACTAGCAGCCTACGAGCAGTACTTC. Its translation: CASSLGGLAAYEQYF.

This clonotype was seen more than once but under ten times. The chain couples TRBV5-1 to TRBJ1-1; a possible D gene is TRBD1 (5 bases). CDR1 is SGHRS and CDR2 is YFSETQ in the germline V gene. This CDR3 has 15 residues. V was cut by 5 bases and J by 1 base, with 15 bases left in between. The CDR3 sequence is CASSNPGLSNTEAFF. The CDR3 DNA reads TGCGCCAGCAGTAATCCGGGACTCTCGAACACTGAAGCTTTCTTT.